Sequencing of this T cell receptor beta chain was carried out in a study of blood T cells in healthy people across ages. Notes on the study in general: The unknown donor CMV status may have confounded expanded clonotype changes. Because sorting was not performed, PBMCs prevented conclusive naive versus antigen-experienced comparison.

V lost 7 bases, J lost 1 base, and 10 bases stayed unmatched. Per germline, CDR1 SQVTM and CDR2 ANQGSEA. CDR3 length: 14 amino acids. As regards this clonotype: Its antigen is not known.

It was with a sample-barcoded 5' primer and a J-beta primer mix that a second PCR of about 6 to 12 cycles was run. TCRdb re-called the 5' RACE reads with MiXCR, one entry per CDR3 protein. The repertoire holds about 640,000 distinct CDR3 sequences, with 58% as singletons. Isolated PBMCs totaled at least 7 million in each sample. There were at least 6 micrograms of total RNA extracted from every sample. The receptor was isolated from a man aged 55 to 70 in good health. Material: blood. The chain carries TRBV29-1 and TRBJ2-7; the match to TRBD2 covers 7 bases. The CDR3 spells CSASGEAGSYEQYF. The DNA of the CDR3 is TGCAGCGCCTCGGGGGAAGCGGGATCCTACGAGCAGTACTTC.